The source of this TCR beta chain is a study of CD8 T cells in ankylosing spondylitis. Overall study findings and caveats: Made up of fewer than 10 highly homologous variants, a TCR beta motif appeared characteristic of ankylosing spondylitis blood. Relatively rare in peripheral blood, disease-linked clones were also CD8+. A number of the motif variants had already been described in reactive arthritis synovial fluid and blood.

TCR beta libraries were made by quantitative 5'-RACE with molecular barcodes. TCRdb analysed the 5' RACE reads with MiXCR anew, one entry per CDR3 protein. The sample records about 220,000 distinct CDR3 sequences, more than 5.5% being singletons. This clonotype was seen ten or more times. Its antigen is unidentified. Germline V gene data show CDR1 as SEHNR and CDR2 as FQNEAQ (reference sequence). The CDR3 totals 14 residues. V lost 0 bases and J lost 5, with 10 bases in between. The sample consisted of blood, either unsorted or a sorted T cell fraction (not recorded which). This receptor was obtained from a male donor with ankylosing spondylitis. The chain recombines TRBV7-9 with TRBJ2-5; D is ambiguous. CDR3 protein: CASSLADRRETQYF. The CDR3 nucleotides read TGTGCCAGCAGCTTAGCGGACCGAAGGGAGACCCAGTACTTC.